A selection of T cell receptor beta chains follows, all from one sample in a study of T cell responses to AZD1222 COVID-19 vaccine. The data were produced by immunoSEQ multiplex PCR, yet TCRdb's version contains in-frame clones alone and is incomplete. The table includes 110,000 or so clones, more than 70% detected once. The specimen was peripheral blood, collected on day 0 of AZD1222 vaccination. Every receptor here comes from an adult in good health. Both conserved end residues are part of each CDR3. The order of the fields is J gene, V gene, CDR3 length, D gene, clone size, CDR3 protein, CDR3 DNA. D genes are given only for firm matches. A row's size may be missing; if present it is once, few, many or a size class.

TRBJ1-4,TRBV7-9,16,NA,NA,CASSLALSDGYEKLFF,TGTGCCAGCAGCTTAGCGCTCAGCGACGGTTATGAAAAACTGTTTTTT
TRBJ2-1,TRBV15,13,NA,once,CATSRDLLDEQFF,TGTGCCACCAGCAGAGACCTTTTGGATGAGCAGTTCTTC
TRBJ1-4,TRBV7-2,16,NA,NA,CASSLTRTATNEKLFF,TGTGCCAGCAGCTTAACCCGGACAGCTACTAATGAAAAACTGTTTTTT
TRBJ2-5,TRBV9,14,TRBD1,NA,CASSQGVSQETQYF,TGTGCCAGCAGCCAGGGGGTATCCCAAGAGACCCAGTACTTC
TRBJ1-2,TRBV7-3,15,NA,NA,CASSLTGTGSSGYTF,TGTGCCAGCAGCTTAACCGGCACCGGGTCTAGTGGCTACACCTTC
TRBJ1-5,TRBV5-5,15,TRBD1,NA,CASSQGQGSNQPQHF,TGTGCCAGCAGCCAGGGACAGGGTAGCAATCAGCCCCAGCATTTT
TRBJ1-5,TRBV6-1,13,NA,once,CASSEDGRGPQHF,TGTGCCAGCAGTGAGGACGGCCGCGGGCCCCAGCATTTT
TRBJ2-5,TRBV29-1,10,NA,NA,CSVEEGTQYF,TGCAGCGTTGAAGAGGGGACCCAGTACTTC
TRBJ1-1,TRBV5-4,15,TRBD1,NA,CASSPQQGAGTEAFF,TGTGCCAGCAGCCCGCAACAGGGGGCTGGCACTGAAGCTTTCTTT
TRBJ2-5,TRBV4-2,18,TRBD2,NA,CASSRSGGPRGSQETQYF,TGTGCCAGCAGCCGGTCGGGGGGGCCTCGTGGGTCGCAAGAGACCCAGTACTTC
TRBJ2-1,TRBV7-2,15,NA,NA,CASSLATGRYNEQFF,TGTGCCAGCAGCTTAGCAACGGGGAGGTACAATGAGCAGTTCTTC
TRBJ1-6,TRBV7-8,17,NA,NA,CASSLATAGHYNSPLHF,TGTGCCAGCAGCTTAGCAACGGCGGGTCACTATAATTCACCCCTCCACTTT
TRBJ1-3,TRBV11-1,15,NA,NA,CASSLTGNTGNTIYF,TGTGCCAGCAGCTTAACAGGAAATACTGGAAACACCATATATTTT
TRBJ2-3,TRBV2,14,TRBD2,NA,CAIIGTSGTDTQYF,TGTGCCATCATCGGGACTAGCGGCACAGATACGCAGTATTTT
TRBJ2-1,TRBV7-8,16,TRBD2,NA,CASSLRGEAGQNEQFF,TGTGCCAGCAGCTTACGGGGGGAGGCAGGGCAAAATGAGCAGTTCTTC
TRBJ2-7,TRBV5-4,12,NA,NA,CATQTPREEQYF,TGTGCCACCCAGACCCCTCGAGAGGAGCAGTACTTC
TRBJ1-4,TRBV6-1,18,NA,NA,CASRERRTAAFVGEKLFF,TGTGCCAGCAGGGAACGGCGGACAGCGGCGTTTGTTGGAGAAAAACTGTTTTTT
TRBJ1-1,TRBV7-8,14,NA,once,CASSFSSGNTEAFF,TGTGCCAGCAGCTTTAGTTCGGGGAACACTGAAGCTTTCTTT
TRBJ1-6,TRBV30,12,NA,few,CAWRDSNSPLHF,TGTGCCTGGAGGGACAGCAATTCACCCCTCCACTTT
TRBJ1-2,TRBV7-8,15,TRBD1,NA,CASSFDRGLVYGYTF,TGTGCCAGCAGCTTCGACAGGGGGCTAGTGTATGGCTACACCTTC
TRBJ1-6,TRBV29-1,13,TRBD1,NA,CSVGTGGNSPLHF,TGCAGCGTAGGGACAGGCGGGAATTCACCCCTCCACTTT
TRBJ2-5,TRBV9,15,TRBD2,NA,CASSTNRGGGETQYF,TGTGCCAGCAGCACCAACCGGGGGGGCGGGGAGACCCAGTACTTC
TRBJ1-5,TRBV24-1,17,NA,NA,CATSDRRRDGINQPQHF,TGTGCCACCAGTGACCGACGCCGGGACGGGATTAATCAGCCCCAGCATTTT
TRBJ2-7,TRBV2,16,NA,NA,CASSASLQLVSYEQYF,TGTGCCAGCAGTGCGTCGCTACAGCTCGTCTCCTACGAGCAGTACTTC
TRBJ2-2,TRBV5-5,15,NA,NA,CASSLGVRRFGELFF,TGTGCCAGCAGCTTGGGGGTCCGGCGGTTCGGGGAGCTGTTTTTT
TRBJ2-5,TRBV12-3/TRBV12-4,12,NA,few,CASTRTVETQYF,TGTGCCAGCACCCGGACAGTGGAGACCCAGTACTTC
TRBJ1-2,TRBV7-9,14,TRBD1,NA,CASSPQDRGPGYTF,TGTGCCAGCAGCCCTCAGGACAGGGGGCCCGGCTACACCTTC
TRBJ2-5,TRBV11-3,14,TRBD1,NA,CASSSNRGRETQYF,TGTGCCAGCAGCTCGAACAGGGGGCGGGAGACCCAGTACTTC
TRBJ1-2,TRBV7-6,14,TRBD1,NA,CASSLGHRGYGYTF,TGTGCCAGCAGCTTAGGTCACAGGGGATATGGCTACACCTTC
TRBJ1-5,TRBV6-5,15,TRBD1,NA,CASSYSRQGHQPQHF,TGTGCCAGCAGTTACTCGAGACAGGGGCATCAGCCCCAGCATTTT
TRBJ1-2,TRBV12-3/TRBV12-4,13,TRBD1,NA,CASRATGAHGYTF,TGTGCCAGCAGAGCCACAGGGGCCCACGGCTACACCTTC
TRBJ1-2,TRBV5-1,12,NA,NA,CASSLGRDAYTF,TGCGCCAGCAGCTTGGGCCGGGACGCCTACACCTTC
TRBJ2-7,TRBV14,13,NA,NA,CASSQVPPGEQYF,TGTGCCAGCAGCCAAGTCCCTCCTGGGGAGCAGTACTTC